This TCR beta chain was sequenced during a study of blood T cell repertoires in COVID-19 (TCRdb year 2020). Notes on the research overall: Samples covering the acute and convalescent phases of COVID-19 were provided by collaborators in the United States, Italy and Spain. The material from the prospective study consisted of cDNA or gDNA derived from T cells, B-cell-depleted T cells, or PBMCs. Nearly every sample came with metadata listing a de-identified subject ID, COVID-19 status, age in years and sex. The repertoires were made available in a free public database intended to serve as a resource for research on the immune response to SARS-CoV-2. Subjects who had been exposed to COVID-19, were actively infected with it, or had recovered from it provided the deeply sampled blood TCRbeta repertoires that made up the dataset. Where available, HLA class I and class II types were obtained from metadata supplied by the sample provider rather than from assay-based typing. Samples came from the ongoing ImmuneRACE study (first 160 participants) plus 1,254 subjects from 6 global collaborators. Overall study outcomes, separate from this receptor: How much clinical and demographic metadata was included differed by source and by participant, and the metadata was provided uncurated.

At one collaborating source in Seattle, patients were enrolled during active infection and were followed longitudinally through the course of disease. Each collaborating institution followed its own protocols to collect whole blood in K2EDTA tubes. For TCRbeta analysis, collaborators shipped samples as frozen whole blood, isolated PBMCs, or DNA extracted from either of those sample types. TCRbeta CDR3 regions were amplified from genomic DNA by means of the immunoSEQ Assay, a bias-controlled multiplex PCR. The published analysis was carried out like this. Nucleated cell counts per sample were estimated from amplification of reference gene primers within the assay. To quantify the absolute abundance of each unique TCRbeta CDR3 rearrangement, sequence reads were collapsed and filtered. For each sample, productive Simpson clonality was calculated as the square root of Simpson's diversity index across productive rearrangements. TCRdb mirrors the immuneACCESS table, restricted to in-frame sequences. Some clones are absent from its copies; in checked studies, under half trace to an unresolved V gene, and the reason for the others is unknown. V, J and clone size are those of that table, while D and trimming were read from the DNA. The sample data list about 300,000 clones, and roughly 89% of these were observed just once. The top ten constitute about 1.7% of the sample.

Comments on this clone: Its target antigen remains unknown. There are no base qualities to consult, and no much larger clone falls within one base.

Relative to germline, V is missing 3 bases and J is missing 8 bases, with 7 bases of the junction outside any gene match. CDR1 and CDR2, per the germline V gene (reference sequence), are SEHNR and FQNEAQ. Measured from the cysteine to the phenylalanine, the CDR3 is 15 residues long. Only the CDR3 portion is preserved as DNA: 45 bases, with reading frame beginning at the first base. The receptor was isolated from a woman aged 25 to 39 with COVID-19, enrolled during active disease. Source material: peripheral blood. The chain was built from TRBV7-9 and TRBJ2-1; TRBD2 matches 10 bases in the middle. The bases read TGTGCCAGCAGCTTCGGCACTAGCGGGGCGGATGAGCAGTTCTTC. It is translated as CASSFGTSGADEQFF. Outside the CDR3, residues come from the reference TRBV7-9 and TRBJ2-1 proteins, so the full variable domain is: DTGVSQNPRHKITKRGQNVTFRCDPISEHNRLYWYRQTLGQGPEFLTYFQNEAQLEKSRLLSDRFSAERPKGSFSTLEIQRTEQGDSAMYLCASSFGTSGADEQFFGPGTRLTVL.